This TCR beta chain was identified in a study of T cells in Graves' hyperthyroidism and ophthalmopathy. Study results and limitations: Most thyroid clonotypes that were expanded above 0.001 also turned up in blood.

The CDR3 spans 16 residues. V dropped 3 bases and J dropped 0; count of bases not matched to a gene: 10. CDR1 DFQATT and CDR2 SNEGSKA come from the germline V gene (reference sequence). Diagnosing involved the use of clinical symptoms, serum thyroxine and TRAb, thyroid ultrasound and orbital computed tomography. This clonotype appeared a few times. Its cognate antigen is unknown. Amplification targeted TCR beta CDR3 regions from RNA transcripts. The HTBI primer set was used in a first-round RT-PCR of the TCR CDR3. From the multiplex PCR reads, TCRdb called clonotypes with MiXCR, one entry per CDR3 protein. The table includes hundreds of thousands of distinct CDR3 sequences, 45% detected once.

The chain is built from TRBV20-1 and TRBJ2-5; TRBD2 aligns across 7 bases. The TCR sequence derives from an adult man with Graves' disease, either hyperthyroidism or ophthalmopathy (not recorded which). Specimen: peripheral blood or thyroid tissue (not recorded which). This CDR3 is CSASAAGTMYQETQYF. CDR3 DNA: TGCAGTGCTAGTGCGGCGGGGACTATGTACCAAGAGACCCAGTACTTC.